A single sample gave rise to the 4 T cell receptor beta chains below, sequenced in a study of blood T cell repertoires in COVID-19. Sequencing was performed with immunoSEQ multiplex PCR; in TCRdb, only in-frame clones are kept and a portion is missing. The data contain 260,000 or so clones, around 85% of them singletons. The specimen sequenced was PBMCs or T cells enriched from blood (not recorded which). The receptors were gathered from a woman in her forties or fifties who had recovered from COVID-19.

V and J are TRBV7-2 and TRBJ1-1, with a possible D match to TRBD1 (5 bases). Germline CDR1 and CDR2: SGHTA and FQGNSA. Deletions cut 3 bases from V and 5 bases from J, with 7 bases between. This CDR3 has 12 residues. The chain's CDR3 is CASSLGRTEAFF. CDR3 nucleotide sequence: TGTGCCAGCAGCTTGGGGCGGACTGAAGCTTTCTTT.

The chain carries TRBV28 and TRBJ2-2; 7 bases map to TRBD1. The germline V gene encodes CDR1 MDHEN and CDR2 SYDVKM. With V trimmed by 5 bases and J by 4 bases, 10 bases remained unmatched. The CDR3 spans 16 residues. CDR3 in amino acids: CASSLLGGGLTGELFF. For the CDR3, the DNA is TGTGCCAGCAGTCTCTTAGGGGGCGGCCTCACCGGGGAGCTGTTTTTT.

The chain uses TRBV7-9 and TRBJ2-7; a possible D gene is TRBD1 (5 bases). The CDR3 is made up of 14 amino acids. Germline V CDR1 and CDR2: SEHNR, FQNEAQ (reference sequence). V lost 2 bases and J 9 bases, leaving 17 bases between the germline ends. CDR3 sequence (DNA): TGTGCCAGCAGCTTATCGCAGGGTGGAGATCTGCAGTACTTC. This encodes CASSLSQGGDLQYF.

This clone was observed once. The chain is built from TRBV27 and TRBJ2-2; D gene unclear. Trimming pared 0 bases from V and 6 bases from J, leaving 8 bases between. This CDR3 has 14 residues. The germline V gene has CDR1 MNHEY and CDR2 SMNVEV (reference sequence). CDR3 sequence (DNA): TGTGCCAGCAGTTTATCGCTCGGGTCCGGGGAGCTGTTTTTT. Its protein product is CASSLSLGSGELFF.